Listed below are T cell receptor beta chains from one sample, sequenced in a study of shared clonotypes between healthy human individuals. Generated by immunoSEQ multiplex PCR, the TCRdb table keeps only in-frame clones and is missing some. The sample carries a few million clones, roughly 92% recorded once. The specimen was naive CD4+ T cells sorted from blood. The receptors come from a man between 18 and 29 years old in good health. Both conserved end residues are part of each CDR3. A D gene is named only where the DNA matches it firmly. Expanded clones get a size class; other rows say once, few or many, or leave the size out.

-	TRBJ2-2	once	TRBV11-3	CASSFFYTGELFF	TGTGCCAGCAGCTTCTTTTACACCGGGGAGCTGTTTTTT
-	TRBJ2-7	-	TRBV11-2	CASSFSRGLQLEQYF	TGTGCCAGCAGCTTTAGTAGGGGGTTACAGCTGGAGCAGTACTTC
TRBD1	TRBJ1-6	-	TRBV5-4	CASSLQQGYNSPLHF	TGTGCCAGCAGCCTCCAACAGGGGTATAATTCACCCCTCCACTTT
TRBD1	TRBJ1-1	-	TRBV7-2	CASSQRQGGTEAFF	TGTGCCAGCAGCCAGAGACAGGGTGGCACTGAAGCTTTCTTT
-	TRBJ1-5	-	TRBV6-1	CASSESRAWGQPQHF	TGTGCCAGCAGTGAATCCAGGGCGTGGGGTCAGCCCCAGCATTTT
-	TRBJ2-7	-	TRBV30	CAWSVTGPYEQYF	TGTGCCTGGAGTGTCACGGGGCCCTACGAGCAGTACTTC
-	TRBJ1-4	once	TRBV7-9	CASSHRTNEKLFF	TGTGCCAGCAGCCACCGGACTAATGAAAAACTGTTTTTT
-	TRBJ1-1	few	TRBV28	CASTGQMNTEAFF	TGTGCCAGCACGGGGCAGATGAACACTGAAGCTTTCTTT
TRBD2	TRBJ2-1	-	TRBV18	CASSLEVAGFNEQFF	TGTGCCAGCTCCCTCGAGGTAGCGGGATTCAATGAGCAGTTCTTC
-	TRBJ1-5	-	TRBV4-1	CASSGQPSQPQHF	TGCGCCAGCAGCGGGCAGCCAAGTCAGCCCCAGCATTTT
-	TRBJ1-6	-	TRBV6-1	CASSGRQVSSYNSPLHF	TGTGCCAGCAGTGGGAGACAGGTTAGCTCCTATAATTCACCCCTCCACTTT
-	TRBJ2-5	-	TRBV30	CAWSKGIRETQYF	TGTGCCTGGAGTAAAGGAATCCGGGAGACCCAGTACTTC
TRBD1	TRBJ2-7	-	TRBV5-1	CASTPKGTGSFYEQYF	TGCGCCAGCACCCCCAAAGGGACAGGGTCGTTCTACGAGCAGTACTTC
TRBD1	TRBJ1-2	-	TRBV15	CATRTTGGANYGYTF	TGTGCCACCAGAACAACAGGGGGCGCTAACTATGGCTACACCTTC
-	TRBJ1-2	-	TRBV29-1	CSVELRVGGYTF	TGCAGCGTTGAGCTCAGGGTAGGAGGCTACACCTTC
TRBD1	TRBJ2-3	-	TRBV27	CASSRQGSPDTQYF	TGTGCCAGCAGTCGACAGGGGTCCCCCGATACGCAGTATTTT
TRBD1	TRBJ2-7	-	TRBV10-2	CASSAGTGTYEQYF	TGCGCCAGCAGTGCCGGGACAGGCACTTACGAGCAGTACTTC
-	TRBJ2-6	-	TRBV5-4	CASSLEQIISGANVLTF	TGTGCCAGCAGCTTGGAACAGATCATCTCTGGGGCCAACGTCCTGACTTTC
-	TRBJ1-4	-	TRBV9	CASSAWHGSTNEKLFF	TGTGCCAGCAGCGCGTGGCATGGGTCAACTAATGAAAAACTGTTTTTT
TRBD2	TRBJ2-7	-	TRBV6-5	CATPWRESKEQYF	TGTGCCACACCATGGCGGGAGTCGAAAGAGCAGTACTTC
TRBD2	TRBJ2-3	-	TRBV13	CASSLELAGASSTDTQYF	TGTGCCAGCAGCTTAGAACTAGCGGGGGCCTCTAGCACAGATACGCAGTATTTT
-	TRBJ2-7	-	TRBV5-5	CASSLVWGQGSEQYF	TGTGCCAGCAGCCTAGTTTGGGGGCAAGGCTCCGAGCAGTACTTC
TRBD1	TRBJ2-5	few	TRBV29-1	CSVVKGTGLQETQYF	TGCAGCGTTGTTAAAGGGACAGGGCTCCAAGAGACCCAGTACTTC
-	TRBJ1-1	-	TRBV6-5	CASRSSGDTEAFF	TGTGCCAGCCGGAGCTCGGGGGATACTGAAGCTTTCTTT
-	TRBJ1-6	-	TRBV9	CASSVTLQSSYNSPLHF	TGTGCCAGCAGCGTAACTCTTCAGAGCTCCTATAATTCACCCCTCCACTTT
-	TRBJ1-6	-	TRBV6-5	CASSPRGSYNSPLHF	TGTGCCAGCAGTCCAAGGGGCTCCTATAATTCACCCCTCCACTTT
-	TRBJ2-7	-	TRBV10-3	CATLAGGASLYEQYF	TGTGCCACCCTTGCTGGGGGTGCAAGCCTCTACGAGCAGTACTTC
TRBD2	TRBJ2-7	-	TRBV5-1	CASSQAGLTYEQYF	TGCGCCAGCAGCCAAGCGGGGCTGACCTACGAGCAGTACTTC
-	TRBJ2-1	-	TRBV6-5	CASSYPSPSSYNEQFF	TGTGCCAGCAGTTACCCTAGCCCCAGCTCCTACAATGAGCAGTTCTTC
TRBD2	TRBJ2-3	-	TRBV7-2	CASSPLAGVGTQYF	TGTGCCAGCAGCCCCTTAGCGGGAGTTGGTACGCAGTATTTT
-	TRBJ2-7	-	TRBV7-2	CASSRMGDTAYEQYF	TGTGCCAGCAGCCGCATGGGGGATACAGCGTACGAGCAGTACTTC
-	TRBJ1-5	-	TRBV7-2	CASSLARGGIWSQHF	TGTGCCAGCAGCTTAGCGCGTGGCGGGATTTGGTCCCAGCATTTT
TRBD2	TRBJ2-4	-	TRBV4-1	CASSQGGGRLAKNIQYF	TGCGCCAGCAGCCAAGGGGGGGGGAGGCTAGCCAAAAACATTCAGTACTTC
-	TRBJ1-6	-	TRBV6-5	CASSYGRDSPLHF	TGTGCCAGCAGTTATGGTCGCGATTCACCCCTCCACTTT
-	TRBJ1-1	-	TRBV30	CAWSGGQAEAFF	TGTGCCTGGAGTGGAGGACAAGCGGAAGCTTTCTTT
-	TRBJ2-2	-	TRBV9	CASSPMENTGELFF	TGTGCCAGCAGCCCCATGGAGAACACCGGGGAGCTGTTTTTT
-	TRBJ1-2	-	TRBV4-3	CASSHAGRGVEDGYTF	TGCGCCAGCAGCCATGCAGGACGGGGGGTGGAAGATGGCTACACCTTC
-	TRBJ2-3	-	TRBV7-3	CASSSPSGSSTDTQYF	TGTGCCAGCAGCTCCCCAAGCGGTTCTAGCACAGATACGCAGTATTTT
-	TRBJ2-5	-	TRBV15	CATSGGRGLEETQYF	TGTGCCACCAGCGGCGGCAGGGGCCTTGAGGAGACCCAGTACTTC
-	TRBJ2-3	-	TRBV6-5	CASSYAGRDTQYF	TGTGCCAGCAGTTATGCAGGACGGGATACGCAGTATTTT
TRBD1	TRBJ1-2	-	TRBV30	CAWAKTRTGSYTF	TGTGCCTGGGCAAAAACCCGGACAGGGAGCTACACCTTC
-	TRBJ1-2	-	TRBV7-9	CASSRTVGYTF	TGTGCCAGCAGCCGGACGGTTGGCTACACCTTC
-	TRBJ2-1	-	TRBV2	CASSAQTDEQFF	TGTGCCAGCAGTGCCCAGACGGATGAGCAGTTCTTC
-	TRBJ1-5	-	TRBV6-1	CASSEAAGVQPQHF	TGTGCCAGCAGTGAAGCCGCAGGGGTTCAGCCCCAGCATTTT
-	TRBJ2-5	-	TRBV7-2	CASSLVVLAAQETQYF	TGTGCCAGCAGCTTAGTTGTACTAGCTGCACAAGAGACCCAGTACTTC
-	TRBJ2-7	once	TRBV5-6	CASSPRQEASYEQYF	TGTGCCAGCAGCCCCCGACAGGAGGCCTCCTACGAGCAGTACTTC
TRBD2	TRBJ2-3	-	TRBV7-2	CASSLALAGDTQYF	TGTGCCAGCAGCTTAGCGCTAGCGGGAGATACGCAGTATTTT
TRBD1	TRBJ2-3	-	TRBV7-9	CASSPGTGVSTDTQYF	TGTGCCAGCAGCCCGGGGACAGGGGTTAGCACAGATACGCAGTATTTT
-	TRBJ1-6	-	TRBV2	CASSPTSEDSPLHF	TGTGCCAGCAGTCCCACATCTGAGGATTCACCCCTCCACTTT
-	TRBJ1-2	-	TRBV18	CASSPNTDYGYTF	TGTGCCAGCTCACCGAACACCGACTATGGCTACACCTTC
TRBD1	TRBJ2-5	-	TRBV5-1	CASSLGGQGALETQYF	TGCGCCAGCAGCTTGGGGGGACAGGGGGCTTTGGAGACCCAGTACTTC
-	TRBJ1-4	-	TRBV6-1	CASTDRLNEKLFF	TGTGCCAGCACGGACAGACTAAATGAAAAACTGTTTTTT
-	TRBJ2-5	-	TRBV19	CASSPGLTGWETQYF	TGTGCCAGTAGCCCGGGACTCACGGGATGGGAGACCCAGTACTTC
-	TRBJ1-2	once	TRBV7-6	CAGYGYTF	TGTGCAGGGTATGGCTACACCTTC
-	TRBJ1-1	once	TRBV7-9	CASSFLGGEGTEAFF	TGTGCCAGCAGCTTTCTTGGGGGCGAGGGGACTGAAGCTTTCTTT
-	TRBJ2-1	-	TRBV30	CAWSIGEKRPNEQFF	TGTGCCTGGAGTATCGGTGAAAAGCGGCCCAATGAGCAGTTCTTC